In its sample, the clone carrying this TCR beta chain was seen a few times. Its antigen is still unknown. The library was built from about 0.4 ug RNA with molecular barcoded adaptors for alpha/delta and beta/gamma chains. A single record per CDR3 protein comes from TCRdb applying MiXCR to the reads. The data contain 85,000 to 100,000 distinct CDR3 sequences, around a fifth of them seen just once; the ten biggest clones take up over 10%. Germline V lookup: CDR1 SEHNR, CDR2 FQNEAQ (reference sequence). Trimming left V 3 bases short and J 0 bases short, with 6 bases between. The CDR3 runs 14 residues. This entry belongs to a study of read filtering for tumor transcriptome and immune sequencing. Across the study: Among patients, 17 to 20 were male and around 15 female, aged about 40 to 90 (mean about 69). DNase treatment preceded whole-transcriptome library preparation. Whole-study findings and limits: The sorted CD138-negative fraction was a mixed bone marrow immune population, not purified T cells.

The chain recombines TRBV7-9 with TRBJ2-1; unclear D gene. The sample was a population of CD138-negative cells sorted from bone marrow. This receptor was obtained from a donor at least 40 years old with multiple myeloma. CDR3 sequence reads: CASSFPSSYNEQFF. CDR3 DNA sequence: TGTGCCAGCAGCTTCCCGAGCTCCTACAATGAGCAGTTCTTC.